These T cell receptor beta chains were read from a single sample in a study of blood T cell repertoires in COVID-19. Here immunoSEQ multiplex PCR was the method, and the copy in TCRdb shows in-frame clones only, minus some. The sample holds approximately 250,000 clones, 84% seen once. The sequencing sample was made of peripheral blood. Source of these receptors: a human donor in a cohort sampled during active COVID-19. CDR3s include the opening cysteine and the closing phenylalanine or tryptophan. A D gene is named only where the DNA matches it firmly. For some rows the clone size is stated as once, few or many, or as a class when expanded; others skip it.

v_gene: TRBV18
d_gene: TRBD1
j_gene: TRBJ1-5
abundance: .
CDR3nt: TGTGCCAGCTCACAGGGACAGTCCAATCAGCCCCAGCATTTT
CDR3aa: CASSQGQSNQPQHF

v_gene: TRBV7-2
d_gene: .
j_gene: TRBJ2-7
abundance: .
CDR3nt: TGTGCCAGCAGCTACAAGATGGTCTCCTACGAGCAGTACTTC
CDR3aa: CASSYKMVSYEQYF

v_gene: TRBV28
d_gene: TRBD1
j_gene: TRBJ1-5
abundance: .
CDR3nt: TGTGCCAGCAGTTTATTGGGACAGGGGCGAAATATGGTTCGGCATTTT
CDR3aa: CASSLLGQGRNMVRHF

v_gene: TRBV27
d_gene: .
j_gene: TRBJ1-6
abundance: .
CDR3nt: TGTGCCAGCAGTTTATCTACTTTATCACCCCTCCACTTT
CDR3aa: CASSLSTLSPLHF

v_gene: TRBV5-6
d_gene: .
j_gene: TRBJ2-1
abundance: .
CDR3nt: TGTGCCAGCAGCTTGAGACAGAGGGGGTACAATGAGCAGTTCTTC
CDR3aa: CASSLRQRGYNEQFF

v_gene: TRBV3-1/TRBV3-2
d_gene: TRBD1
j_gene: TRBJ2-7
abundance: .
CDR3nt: TGTGCCAGCAGCCGAATGGGACAGGGCTCCTACGAGCAGTACTTC
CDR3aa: CASSRMGQGSYEQYF

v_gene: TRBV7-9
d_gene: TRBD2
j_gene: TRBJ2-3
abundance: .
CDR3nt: TGTGCCAGCAGCTTTAGACTAGCGGCTAGCACAGATACGCAGTATTTT
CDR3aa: CASSFRLAASTDTQYF

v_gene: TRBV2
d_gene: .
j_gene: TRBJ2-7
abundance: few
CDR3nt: TGTGCCAGCAGAACCTACTCCCTAGCGTGGGGGAGCGAGCAGTACTTC
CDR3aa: CASRTYSLAWGSEQYF

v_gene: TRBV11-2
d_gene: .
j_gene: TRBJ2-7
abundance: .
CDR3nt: TGTGCCAGCTCTATGCTAGCGTCCCTCCCTAACGAGCAGTACTTC
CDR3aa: CASSMLASLPNEQYF

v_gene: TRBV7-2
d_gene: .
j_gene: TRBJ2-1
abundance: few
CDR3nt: TGTGCCAGCAGCTTAGTCCCCCGTGGGGGGGGCTTCTACAATGAGCAGTTCTTC
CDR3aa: CASSLVPRGGGFYNEQFF

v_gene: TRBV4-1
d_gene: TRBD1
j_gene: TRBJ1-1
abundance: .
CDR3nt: TGCGCCAGCAGCCAAGGAGACAGGGGGCGCGGCACTGAAGCTTTCTTT
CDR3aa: CASSQGDRGRGTEAFF

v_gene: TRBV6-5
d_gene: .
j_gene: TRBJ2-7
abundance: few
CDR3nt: TGTGCCAGCAGCCACGGGCCGGGGGTCAGTGGTGAGCAGTACTTC
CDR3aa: CASSHGPGVSGEQYF

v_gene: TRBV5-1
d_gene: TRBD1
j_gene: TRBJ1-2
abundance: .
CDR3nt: TGCGCCAGCAGCTATGGACAGGGAGGCTACACCTTC
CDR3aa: CASSYGQGGYTF

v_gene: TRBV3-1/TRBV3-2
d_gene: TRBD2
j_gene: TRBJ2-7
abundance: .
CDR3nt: TGTGCCAGCAGCCGATATCCTACTAGCGGGAGCGCCTACGAGCAGTACTTC
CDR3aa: CASSRYPTSGSAYEQYF

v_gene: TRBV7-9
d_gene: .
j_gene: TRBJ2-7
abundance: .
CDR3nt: TGTGCCAGCAGCAGCCGGACAGACTACGAGCAGTACTTC
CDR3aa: CASSSRTDYEQYF

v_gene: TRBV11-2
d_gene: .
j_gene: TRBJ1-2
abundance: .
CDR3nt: TGTGCCAGCAGCTTAAACACGAACTATGGCTACACCTTC
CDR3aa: CASSLNTNYGYTF

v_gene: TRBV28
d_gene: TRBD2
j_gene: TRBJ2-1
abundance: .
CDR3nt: TGTGCCAGCAGTCGGACTAGCGGGACCCACAATGAGCAGTTCTTC
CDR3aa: CASSRTSGTHNEQFF

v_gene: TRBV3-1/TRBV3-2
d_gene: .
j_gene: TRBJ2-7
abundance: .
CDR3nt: TGTGCCAGCAGCCAGGAGATGGGGGGGACATCCTACGAGCAGTACTTC
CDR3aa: CASSQEMGGTSYEQYF

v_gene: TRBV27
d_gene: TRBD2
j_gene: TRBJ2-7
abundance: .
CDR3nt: TGTGCCAGCAGTCCGGTAGCGGGAACCTACGAGCAGTACTTC
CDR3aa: CASSPVAGTYEQYF

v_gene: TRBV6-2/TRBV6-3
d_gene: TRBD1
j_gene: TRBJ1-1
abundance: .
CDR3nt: TGTGCCAGCAGTTACTCGATGTCAGGGGGCACTGAAGCTTTCTTT
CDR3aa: CASSYSMSGGTEAFF

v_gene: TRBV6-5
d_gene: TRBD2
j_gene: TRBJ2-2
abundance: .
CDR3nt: TGTGCCAGCAGTCAGCGGGGGCTTAACACCGGGGAGCTGTTTTTT
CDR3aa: CASSQRGLNTGELFF

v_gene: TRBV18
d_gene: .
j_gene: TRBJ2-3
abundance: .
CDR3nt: TGTGCCAGCTCACCGACGAACGTAGCGCCCCGGGGGACAGATACGCAGTATTTT
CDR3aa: CASSPTNVAPRGTDTQYF

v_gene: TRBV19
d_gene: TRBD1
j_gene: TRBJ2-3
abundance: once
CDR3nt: TGTGCCAGTAACGAATGGACAGGGTCGGTTACAGATACGCAGTATTTT
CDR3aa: CASNEWTGSVTDTQYF

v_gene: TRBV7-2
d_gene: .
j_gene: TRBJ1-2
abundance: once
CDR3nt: TGTGCCAGCAGCCCCCTAGCGGGTAGGGGCTACACCTTC
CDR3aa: CASSPLAGRGYTF

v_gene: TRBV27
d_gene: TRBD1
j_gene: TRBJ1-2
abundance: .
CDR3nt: TGTGCCAGCTCTTGGTTAGGACAGGGCGACTATGGCTACACCTTC
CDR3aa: CASSWLGQGDYGYTF

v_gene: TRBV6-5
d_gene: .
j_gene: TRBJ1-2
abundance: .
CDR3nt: TGTGCCAGCAGTTACTCGACGGGGGGCGTTTATGGCTACACCTTC
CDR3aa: CASSYSTGGVYGYTF

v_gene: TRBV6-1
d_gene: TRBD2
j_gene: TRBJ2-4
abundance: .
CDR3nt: TGTGCCAGCAGTGAGAATCTAGCGGGAACTCCCTCCCAAAACATTCAGTACTTC
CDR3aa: CASSENLAGTPSQNIQYF

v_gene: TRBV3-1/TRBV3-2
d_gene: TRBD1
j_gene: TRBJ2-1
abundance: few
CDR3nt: TGTGCCAGCAGCCGCGACAGGGGCGCCGGCAATGAGCAGTTCTTC
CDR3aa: CASSRDRGAGNEQFF

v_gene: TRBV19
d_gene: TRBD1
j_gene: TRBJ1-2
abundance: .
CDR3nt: TGTGCCAGTAGTAACAGGGGTCTGGATGGCTACACCTTC
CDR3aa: CASSNRGLDGYTF

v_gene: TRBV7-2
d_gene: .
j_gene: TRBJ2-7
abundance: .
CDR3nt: TGTGCCAGCAGCTTAATCCTACAGACCTACGAGCAGTACTTC
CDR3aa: CASSLILQTYEQYF

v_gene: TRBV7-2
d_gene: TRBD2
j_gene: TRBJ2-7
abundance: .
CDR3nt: TGTGCCAGCAGCTTCGGGCTAGCGGGGGCGACCTACGAGCAGTACTTC
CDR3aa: CASSFGLAGATYEQYF

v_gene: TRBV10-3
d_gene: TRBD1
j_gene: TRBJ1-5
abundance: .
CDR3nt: TGTGCCACCTCGGACAGACAGGGAATCCGCAATCAGCCCCAGCATTTT
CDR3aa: CATSDRQGIRNQPQHF

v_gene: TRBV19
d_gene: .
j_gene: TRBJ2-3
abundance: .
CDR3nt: TGTGCCTCATCCCGGGACACCGTAGCGCAGTATTTT
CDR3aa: CASSRDTVAQYF

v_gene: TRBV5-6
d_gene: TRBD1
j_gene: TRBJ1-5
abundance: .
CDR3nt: TGTGCCAGCAGCTCAACAGGGGATAGACAGCCCCAGCATTTT
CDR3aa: CASSSTGDRQPQHF

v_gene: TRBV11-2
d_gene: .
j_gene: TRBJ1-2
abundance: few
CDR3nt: TGTGCCAGCAGCCGCAGGGGATTTTATGGCTACACCTTC
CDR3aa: CASSRRGFYGYTF

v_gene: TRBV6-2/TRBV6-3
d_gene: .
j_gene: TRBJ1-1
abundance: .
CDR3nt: TGTGCCAGCAGTTACTCGGGAGCGCACACTGAAGCTTTCTTT
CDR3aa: CASSYSGAHTEAFF

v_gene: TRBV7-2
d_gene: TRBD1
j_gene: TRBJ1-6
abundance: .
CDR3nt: TGTGCCAGCAGCTCCAGGGGGCGAAGTTCACCCCTCCACTTT
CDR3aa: CASSSRGRSSPLHF

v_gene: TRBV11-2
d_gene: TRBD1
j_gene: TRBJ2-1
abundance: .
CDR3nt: TGTGCCAGCAGCTCCGGACAGGGGCCCTACAATGAGCAGTTCTTC
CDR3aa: CASSSGQGPYNEQFF

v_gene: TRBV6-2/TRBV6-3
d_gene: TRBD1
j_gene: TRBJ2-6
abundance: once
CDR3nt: TGTGCCAGCAGTTACAGCCCAGGGACAGGGTCCGGGGCCAACGTCCTGACTTTC
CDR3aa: CASSYSPGTGSGANVLTF

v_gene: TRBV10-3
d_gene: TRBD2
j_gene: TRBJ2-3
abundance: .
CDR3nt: TGTGCCATCAGTGATCCCCTAGCGGGAGGGAAACGCACAGATACGCAGTATTTT
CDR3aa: CAISDPLAGGKRTDTQYF

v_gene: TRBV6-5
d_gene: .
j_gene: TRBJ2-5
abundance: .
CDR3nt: TGTGCCAGCAGCTTTGTGGGCCCTAAAGAGACCCAGTACTTC
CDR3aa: CASSFVGPKETQYF

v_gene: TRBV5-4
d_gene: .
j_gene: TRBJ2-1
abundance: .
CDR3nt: TGTGCCAGCAGCTTGGTGGCGGGAGAGCAGTTCTTC
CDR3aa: CASSLVAGEQFF

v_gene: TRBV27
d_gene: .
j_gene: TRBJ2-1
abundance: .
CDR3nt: TGTGCCAGCAGCAGCCTCCAGGGCGCCTACAATGAGCAGTTCTTC
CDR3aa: CASSSLQGAYNEQFF

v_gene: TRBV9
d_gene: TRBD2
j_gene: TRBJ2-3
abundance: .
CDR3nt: TGTGCCAGCAGCGTACGTTTGCGGGAGGACCTCACAGATACGCAGTATTTT
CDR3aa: CASSVRLREDLTDTQYF

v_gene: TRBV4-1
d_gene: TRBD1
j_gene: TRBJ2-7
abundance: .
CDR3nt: TGCGCCAGCAGCTTGGGACAGGGGGCCGCCTACGAGCAGTACTTC
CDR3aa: CASSLGQGAAYEQYF

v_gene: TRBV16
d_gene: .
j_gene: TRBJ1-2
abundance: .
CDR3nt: TGTGCCAGCAGCCCAACATCAGCTAACTATGGCTACACCTTC
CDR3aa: CASSPTSANYGYTF

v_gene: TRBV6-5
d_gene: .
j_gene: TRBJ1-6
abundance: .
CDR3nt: TGTGCCAGCACACTCCGGACTCAGGATTCACCCCTCCACTTT
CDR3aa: CASTLRTQDSPLHF